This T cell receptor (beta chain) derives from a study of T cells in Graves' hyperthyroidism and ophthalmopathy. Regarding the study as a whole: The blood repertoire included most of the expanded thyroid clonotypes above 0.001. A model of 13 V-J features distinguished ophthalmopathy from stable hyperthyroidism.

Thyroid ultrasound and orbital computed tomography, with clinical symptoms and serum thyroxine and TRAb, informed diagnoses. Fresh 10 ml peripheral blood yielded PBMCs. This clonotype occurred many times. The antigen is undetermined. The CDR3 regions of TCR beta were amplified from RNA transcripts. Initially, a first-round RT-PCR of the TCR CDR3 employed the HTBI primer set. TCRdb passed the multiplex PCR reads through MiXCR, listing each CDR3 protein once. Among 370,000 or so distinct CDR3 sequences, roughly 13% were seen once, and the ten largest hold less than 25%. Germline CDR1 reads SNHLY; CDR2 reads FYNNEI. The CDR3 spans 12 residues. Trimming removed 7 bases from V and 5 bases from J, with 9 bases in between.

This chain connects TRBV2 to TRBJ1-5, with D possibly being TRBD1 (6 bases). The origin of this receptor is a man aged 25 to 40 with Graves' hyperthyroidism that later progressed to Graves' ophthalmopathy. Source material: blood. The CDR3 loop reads CASTQGDQPQHF. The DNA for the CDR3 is TGTGCCAGCACACAGGGAGATCAGCCCCAGCATTTT.